What follows is one TCR beta chain and its context. No antigen is known for it. This sample was taken from a study of T cell repertoires in ileal Crohn's disease. About the study: All patients had surgery for stricturing (approximately 60%) or penetrating (around 39%) disease. Biopsies of the neoterminal ileum at postoperative colonoscopy form M6 samples.

Overall study findings and caveats: Compared with CD4 T cells, sorted CD8 cells carried more expanded clones.

The time point here: neoterminal ileum biopsy at postoperative endoscopy, about 6 months after surgery. Adults with ileal or ileocolonic Crohn's disease and an indication for resection were eligible. The table came from immunoSEQ multiplex PCR; TCRdb's copy has only in-frame clones and leaves some out. The table lists roughly 60,000 clones, 70% to 90% of them singletons. The sequence was collected from an adult with Crohn's disease. The sample consisted of ileal tissue.

This CDR3 reads CASRIGSNQPQHF. The CDR3 DNA follows: TGTGCCAGTAGAATCGGTTCCAATCAGCCCCAGCATTTT. The V gene is TRBV19, the J gene TRBJ1-5, with D hard to call. V lost 6 bases and J lost 3, with 9 bases in between. The CDR3 is made up of 13 amino acids. Germline CDR1 LNHDA, CDR2 SQIVND (reference sequence).